The 21 T cell receptor beta chains presented below share a single source sample, sequenced in a study of radiotherapy plus CTLA-4 blockade in lung cancer. Sequencing used immunoSEQ multiplex PCR; TCRdb keeps in-frame clones, though not all of them. Of about 36,000 clones listed, around 70% are singletons. The input for sequencing was peripheral blood, taken from a patient treated with radiotherapy plus ipilimumab. All receptors derive from a human donor with non-small cell lung cancer who had stable disease on radiotherapy plus ipilimumab.

The chain uses TRBV4-2 and TRBJ2-7, with TRBD2 matching 7 bases. CDR3 length equals 14 residues. Unmatched junction bases numbered 10, after V lost 4 bases and J lost 7 bases. Germline assignment: CDR1 LGHNA and CDR2 YNFKEQ. CDR3 in DNA: TGTGCCAGCAGCCTCGGAGGGACTAATACGGAGCAGTACTTC. It encodes CASSLGGTNTEQYF.

V is TRBV7-9 and J is TRBJ1-3; D gene uncertain. The V gene's germline CDR1 is SEHNR and CDR2 FQNEAQ (reference sequence). Between the trimmed V and J ends, which lost 7 bases and 0 bases, there was a span of 7 bases. CDR3 size: 13 residues. CDR3 sequence: CASTVYSGNTIYF. For the CDR3, the DNA is TGTGCCAGCACCGTATACTCTGGAAACACCATATATTTT.

This rearrangement joins TRBV25-1 to TRBJ1-1; 7 bases align to TRBD1. The CDR3 is 16 residues long. CDR1 and CDR2 (germline): MGHDK, SYGVNS. The junction had 11 bases not matched to a gene; V was cut back by 3 bases and J by 4 bases. The CDR3 DNA sequence: TGTGCCAGCAGTGACTCAACTTCAAGGGGGCCCACTGAAGCTTTCTTT. Translation: CASSDSTSRGPTEAFF.

CDR3 region: CASSGPGLAGGLSSYNEQFF. Written as DNA, the CDR3 is TGTGCCAGCAGTGGTCCGGGACTAGCGGGGGGCCTGAGCTCCTACAATGAGCAGTTCTTC. The V and J genes are TRBV2 and TRBJ2-1; 15 nucleotides agree with TRBD2. The length of the CDR3 is 20 residues. Per germline, CDR1 SNHLY and CDR2 FYNNEI. V lost 4 bases, J lost 0 bases, and 10 bases stayed unmatched.

V is TRBV2 and J is TRBJ1-1; D is ambiguous. The CDR3 is 14 residues long. CDR1 is SNHLY, CDR2 FYNNEI, per germline. V was pared by 6 bases and J by 5 bases, with 16 bases between. CDR3 loop: CASSRETVWTEAFF. Here the CDR3 DNA reads TGTGCCAGCAGCCGGGAAACCGTGTGGACTGAAGCTTTCTTT.

The chain couples TRBV9 to TRBJ2-1, with 7 bases lining up with TRBD1. CDR3 length: 15 residues. The V gene's germline CDR1 is SGDLS and CDR2 YYNGEE. The ends lost 2 bases at V and 2 bases at J; junction bases unmatched: 4. CDR3 region: CASSVRQGAYNEQFF. The CDR3 coding sequence is TGTGCCAGCAGCGTTCGACAGGGTGCCTACAATGAGCAGTTCTTC.

The CDR3 region is CASSPPGSTDTQYF. As DNA, the CDR3 is TGTGCCAGCAGCCCCCCGGGTTCCACAGATACGCAGTATTTT. This chain links TRBV7-3 with TRBJ2-3; unclear D gene. Germline V gene data show CDR1 as SGHTA and CDR2 as FQGTGA. The CDR3 has 14 residues. V was cut by 5 bases and J by 2 bases, with 11 bases left in between.

The chain employs TRBV6-5 and TRBJ1-1; 10 nucleotides match TRBD1. The CDR3 is 13 residues long. V was clipped by 5 bases and J by 8 bases; unmatched bases: 5. The germline V gene encodes CDR1 MNHEY and CDR2 SVGAGI. CDR3 residues: CASSDRDRGEAFF. For the CDR3, the DNA is TGTGCCAGCAGTGATCGGGACAGGGGAGAAGCTTTCTTT.

This clone was detected once. One end of the junction is discordant with germline, which a read error may explain. The V and J genes are TRBV2 and TRBJ1-1; 7 bases align to TRBD1. This CDR3 region has 12 residues. Germline V gene sequence: CDR1 SNHLY, CDR2 FYNNEI. In nucleotides, the CDR3 is TGTGCCAGCAGTGCGCCAGGGGGAAAAAAGATCTTT. Translating it yields CASSAPGGKKIF.

This clone was found once. The rearrangement uses TRBV9 and TRBJ1-2, with D possibly being TRBD1 (5 bases). The V and J ends lost 0 bases and 3 bases respectively, with 12 bases between them. Germline V gene lookup returns CDR1 SGDLS and CDR2 YYNGEE. There are 15 residues in the CDR3. CDR3 in DNA: TGTGCCAGCAGCGTAGATTGGGCGGGGGACTATGGCTACACCTTC. This translates into CASSVDWAGDYGYTF. The whole variable domain, remainder taken from reference TRBV9 and TRBJ1-2, is DSGVTQTPKHLITATGQRVTLRCSPRSGDLSVYWYQQSLDQGLQFLIQYYNGEERAKGNILERFSAQQFPDLHSELNLSSLELGDSALYFCASSVDWAGDYGYTFGSGTRLTVV.

CDR3 sequence (DNA): TGTGCCAGCAGCCTACAGGGGGGCGAGCAGTACTTC. Protein sequence: CASSLQGGEQYF. The chain couples TRBV13 to TRBJ2-7, with 8 bases aligning to TRBD1. The CDR3 is 12 residues long. The ends lost 5 bases at V and 6 bases at J; junction bases unmatched: 3. Per the germline V gene, CDR1 is PRHDT and CDR2 is FYEKMQ (reference sequence).

The rearrangement joins TRBV11-3 to TRBJ1-6; 9 nucleotides agree with TRBD1. V gave up 3 bases and J gave up 4 bases; unmatched junction bases: 10. The CDR3 is 18 residues long. Germline CDR1 SGHNT, CDR2 YENEEA. DNA of the CDR3: TGTGCCAGCAGCTTTCCTCAGGGACAGGGTCCTTATAATTCACCCCTCCACTTT. Protein sequence: CASSFPQGQGPYNSPLHF.

The chain employs TRBV7-9 and TRBJ1-1; 9 bases are shared with TRBD1. Germline lookup yields CDR1 SEHNR and CDR2 FQNEAQ (reference sequence). The CDR3 covers 15 residues. Germline trimming cut 5 bases from V and 4 bases from J; bases unmatched to any gene: 8. This CDR3 is CASSVQTGGGTEAFF. CDR3 nucleotide sequence: TGTGCCAGCAGCGTACAGACAGGGGGAGGCACTGAAGCTTTCTTT.

This sequence joins TRBV25-1 and TRBJ2-5, with D possibly matching TRBD1 (6 bases). Trimming left V 2 bases short and J 4 bases short, with 11 bases between. The CDR3 sequence is 14 residues long. Germline CDR1 reads MGHDK; CDR2 reads SYGVNS. CDR3 region: CASSEQTGRETQYF. The CDR3 coding sequence is TGTGCCAGCAGTGAACAGACAGGACGAGAGACCCAGTACTTC.

The V and J genes are TRBV13 and TRBJ1-1, with a tentative D call TRBD1 (5 bases). Germline values: CDR1 PRHDT, CDR2 FYEKMQ (reference sequence). The CDR3 contains 17 residues. Trimming cost V 1 base and J 1 base, with 16 bases left between them. DNA of the CDR3: TGTGCCAGCAGCTTAGCGGGATTTGGGGGGACGAACACTGAAGCTTTCTTT. It codes for CASSLAGFGGTNTEAFF.

The CDR3 coding sequence is TGTGCCAGCTCACAACTGGCGCTTGGTGCGGACACTGAAGCTTTCTTT. This gives the protein CASSQLALGADTEAFF. The chain links TRBV18 to TRBJ1-1, with no clear D. The CDR3 runs to 16 residues. V shed 4 bases and J shed 3 bases, with 18 bases lying between them. The germline V gene encodes CDR1 KGHSH and CDR2 LQKENI.

This clone came up a few times. The V call is TRBV11-3, the J call TRBJ1-4; 7 bases align to TRBD1. Germline V gives CDR1 SGHNT, CDR2 YENEEA. V was pared by 3 bases and J by 0 bases, with 4 bases of the junction left unmatched. The length of the CDR3 is 16 residues. The chain's CDR3 is CASSFHTGATNEKLFF. The CDR3 nucleotides are TGTGCCAGCAGCTTCCATACAGGGGCAACTAATGAAAAACTGTTTTTT.

CDR3 sequence: CASSMGQASQPQHF. The CDR3 nucleotides are TGTGCCAGTAGTATGGGGCAGGCGAGTCAGCCCCAGCATTTT. This chain links TRBV19 with TRBJ1-5; possible D gene TRBD1, 5 bases. Trimming left V 3 bases short and J 6 bases short, with 12 bases between. This CDR3 has 14 residues. Germline V gene sequence: CDR1 LNHDA, CDR2 SQIVND (reference sequence).

The V gene is TRBV19, the J gene TRBJ2-7; 9 positions match TRBD1. V was clipped by 5 bases and J by 3 bases; unmatched bases: 5. Per the germline V gene, CDR1 is LNHDA and CDR2 is SQIVND (reference sequence). The CDR3 has 14 residues. CDR3 DNA sequence: TGTGCCAGTAGTCGAGGGACAGGGCTCTACGAGCAGTACTTC. The encoded protein is CASSRGTGLYEQYF. Based on the CDR3 plus reference TRBV19 and TRBJ2-7, the full variable domain is DGGITQSPKYLFRKEGQNVTLSCEQNLNHDAMYWYRQDPGQGLRLIYYSQIVNDFQKGDIAEGYSVSREKKESFPLTVTSAQKNPTAFYLCASSRGTGLYEQYFGPGTRLTVT.

This chain connects TRBV5-8 to TRBJ2-5; 11 bases map to TRBD2. The junction had 4 bases not matched to a gene; V was cut back by 5 bases and J by 4 bases. Germline V lookup: CDR1 SGHTS, CDR2 YDEGEE. The CDR3 is made up of 14 amino acids. This CDR3 is CASRTLAGVETQYF. Written as DNA, the CDR3 is TGTGCCAGCAGGACACTAGCGGGAGTAGAGACCCAGTACTTC.

The chain recombines TRBV27 with TRBJ1-2, with D tentatively TRBD1 (6 bases). Looked up from germline, CDR1 is MNHEY and CDR2 is SMNVEV (reference sequence). V lost 5 bases and J 4 bases, leaving 17 bases between the germline ends. The CDR3 sequence is 15 residues long. CDR3 nucleotides: TGTGCCAGCAGTCCAACACCAGGGGCCTTCTATGGCTACACCTTC. Its protein is CASSPTPGAFYGYTF.